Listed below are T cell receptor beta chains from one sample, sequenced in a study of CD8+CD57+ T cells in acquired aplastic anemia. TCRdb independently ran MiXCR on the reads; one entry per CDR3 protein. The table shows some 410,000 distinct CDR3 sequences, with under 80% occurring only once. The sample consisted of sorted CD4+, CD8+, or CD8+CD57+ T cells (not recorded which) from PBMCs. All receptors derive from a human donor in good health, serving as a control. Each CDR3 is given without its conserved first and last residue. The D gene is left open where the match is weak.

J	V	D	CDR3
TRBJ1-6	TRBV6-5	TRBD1	ASSRGQFNSPLH
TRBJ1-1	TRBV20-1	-	SAREERLADTEAF
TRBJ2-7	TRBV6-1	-	ASSERQTYEQY
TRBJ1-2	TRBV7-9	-	ASSLTRKGSSGCT
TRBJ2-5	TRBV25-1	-	ASSATAGLGGRDQETQY
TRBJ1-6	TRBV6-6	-	ASILSGHNSPLH
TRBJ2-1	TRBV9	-	ASSAGRVAYNEQF
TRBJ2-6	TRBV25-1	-	ASGDRRGSNVQT
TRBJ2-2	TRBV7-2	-	ASSLNFYGGKLF
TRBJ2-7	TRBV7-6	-	ASSKGHVQPEHF
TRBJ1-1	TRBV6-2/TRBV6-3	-	ASTLLAGTEAF
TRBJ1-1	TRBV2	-	ASSSFGAGAQNTEAF
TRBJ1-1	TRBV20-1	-	SASYSNMNTEAF
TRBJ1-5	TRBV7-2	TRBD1	ASSLAGDRGERPQH
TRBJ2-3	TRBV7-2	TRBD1	ASSFAGGDTQT
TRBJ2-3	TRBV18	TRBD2	ASSPLAGATTDTQY
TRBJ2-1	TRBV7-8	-	ATSRGTGSNEQS
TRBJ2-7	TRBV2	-	ASREDSYSYEQY
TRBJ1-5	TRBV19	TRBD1	ASQDRGYQPQH
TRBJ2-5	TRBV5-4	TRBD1	ASSRRTGETQETQY
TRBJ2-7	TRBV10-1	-	ASSQESGGSYEQY
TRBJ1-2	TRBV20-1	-	SARRPRHGVSGYT
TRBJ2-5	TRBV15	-	TSSKDGEETQY
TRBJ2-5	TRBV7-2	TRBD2	ASSLHGTSGMETQY
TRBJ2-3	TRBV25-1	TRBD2	ASSDEAGGTGTDTQY
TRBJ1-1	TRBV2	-	ASSWGGRDYEDL
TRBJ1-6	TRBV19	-	ASSTLGGANDSPLH
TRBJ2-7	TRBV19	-	ASSIEPGGSVPYEQY
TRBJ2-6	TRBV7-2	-	ASSEMRVAEANVLT
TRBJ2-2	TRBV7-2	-	ASSLGPFRAETQF
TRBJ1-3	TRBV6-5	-	ASSFGRAISGNTIY
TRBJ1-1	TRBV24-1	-	ATSDSGTEAF
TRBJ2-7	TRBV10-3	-	ASSVFQEGYEEY
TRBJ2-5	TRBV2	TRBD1	ASSLRDRVVGTQY
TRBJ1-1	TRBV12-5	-	ASGLVVTGGSTEAF
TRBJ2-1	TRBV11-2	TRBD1	ASSSGQGRFSYNEQF
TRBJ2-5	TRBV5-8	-	ASSLAPGRQETQY
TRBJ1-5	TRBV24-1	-	ASSSPPGGHGYP
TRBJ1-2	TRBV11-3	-	ASSLVGGRANYGYT
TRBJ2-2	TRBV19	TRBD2	ASSTPSGEDTGELF
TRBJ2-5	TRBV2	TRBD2	AISVTGGGENQY
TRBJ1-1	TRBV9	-	ASSALQGVPEAS
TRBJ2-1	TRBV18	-	ASSPPSKDNEQF
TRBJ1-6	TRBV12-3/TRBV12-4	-	ASSLQANSPLH
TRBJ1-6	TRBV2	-	ASRGCQGSTDTHH
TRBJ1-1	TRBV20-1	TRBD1	STRDGRGLNTEAF
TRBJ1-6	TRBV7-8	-	ASSTDYRDPSSYNSPLH
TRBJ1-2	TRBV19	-	ASSSWTVEFYSYAFA
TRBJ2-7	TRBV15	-	ATSRGGPGEQY
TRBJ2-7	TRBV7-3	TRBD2	DSSGTSGGVDTQ
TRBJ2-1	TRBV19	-	ASSVGPTNEQF
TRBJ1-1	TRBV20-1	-	SAARRGELF
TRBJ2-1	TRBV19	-	ASSMQGSTYNEQF
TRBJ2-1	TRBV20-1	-	SARGGGAGDEQF
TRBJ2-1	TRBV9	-	ASSVDAWGWNNEQF
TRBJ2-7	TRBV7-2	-	ASSCGGPSSQQY
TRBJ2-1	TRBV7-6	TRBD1	ASSSGQGLSGEQF